These 8 T cell receptor beta chains were sequenced from one sample in a study of blood T cell repertoires in COVID-19. Some clones are missing from TCRdb's copy, which holds only in-frame ones; the method was immunoSEQ multiplex PCR. Among about 250,000 clones listed, 65% to 85% were seen once. Sequenced material: peripheral blood. The receptor source for this set is an elderly man with acute or convalescent COVID-19.

The rearrangement uses TRBV5-1 and TRBJ2-1; D not certain. CDR3 size: 14 residues. The V gene's germline CDR1 is SGHRS and CDR2 YFSETQ. The V and J ends lost 0 bases and 3 bases respectively, with 7 bases between them. The CDR3 reads CASSLVGSYNEQFF. In DNA, the CDR3 is TGCGCCAGCAGCTTGGTGGGCAGCTACAATGAGCAGTTCTTC.

V and J are TRBV7-8 and TRBJ2-7, with D unclear. The V gene's germline CDR1 is SGHVS and CDR2 FQNEAQ. The CDR3 consists of 14 residues. Trimming removed 1 base at V and 0 bases at J, with 7 bases between. The CDR3 spells CASSLGTTSYEQYF. The DNA for the CDR3 is TGTGCCAGCAGCTTAGGCACAACCTCCTACGAGCAGTACTTC.

This clone has a single count. V usage is TRBV11-3 and J usage is TRBJ2-5; 8 bases align to TRBD2. Germline CDR1 reads SGHNT; CDR2 reads YENEEA. The V segment lost 3 bases and the J segment 5 bases; nucleotides outside the gene matches: 11. This CDR3 contains 16 residues. Written as DNA, the CDR3 is TGTGCCAGCAGCTTTATCTCCGGGGGGGGACTGGAGACCCAGTACTTC. Translated: CASSFISGGGLETQYF.

As to this clone: The same CDR3 is also encoded by other DNA sequences in this sample. J is TRBJ2-3 and V is TRBV9; D remains unclear. V lost 3 bases and J lost 2, with 4 bases in between. The CDR3 spans 12 residues. CDR1 and CDR2 from the germline V gene are SGDLS and YYNGEE. CDR3 region: CASSAHTDTQYF. In DNA, the CDR3 is TGTGCCAGCAGCGCACACACAGATACGCAGTATTTT.

The chain combines TRBV9 with TRBJ2-2; 8 bases are shared with TRBD2. This CDR3 contains 16 residues. Looked up from germline, CDR1 is SGDLS and CDR2 is YYNGEE. V was pared by 4 bases and J by 0 bases, with 5 bases of the junction left unmatched. The CDR3 DNA follows: TGTGCCAGCAGCCTTGGGGGACTAGCGAACACCGGGGAGCTGTTTTTT. Encoded protein: CASSLGGLANTGELFF.

The CDR3 region has the DNA TGTGCCAGCAGCACCGGAGGGACCCAGTACTTC. Encoded protein: CASSTGGTQYF. The rearrangement uses TRBV2 and TRBJ2-5; D might be TRBD2 (5 bases). The V end lost 6 bases, the J end lost 7 bases, and 9 bases lay between the germline ends. The CDR3 spans 11 residues. CDR1 and CDR2 (germline): SNHLY, FYNNEI.

The CDR3 nucleotides are TGTGCCAGCAGTGAAGCCCCAGGGACAGGGAACCACGAGCAGTACTTC. As protein: CASSEAPGTGNHEQYF. The chain combines TRBV6-1 with TRBJ2-7; 9 bases agree with TRBD1. CDR1 is MNHNS, CDR2 SASEGT, per germline. With V trimmed by 0 bases and J by 5 bases, 8 bases remained unmatched. The CDR3 covers 16 residues.

This chain uses TRBV28 with TRBJ1-5, with a tentative D call TRBD1 (5 bases). Trimming removed 3 bases from V and 4 bases from J, with 10 bases in between. Germline V CDR1 and CDR2: MDHEN, SYDVKM. The CDR3 consists of 14 residues. This chain's CDR3 is CASSFGRANQPQHF. The CDR3 DNA reads as TGTGCCAGCAGTTTTGGCAGGGCTAATCAGCCCCAGCATTTT. The full variable domain, completed using reference TRBV28 and TRBJ1-5, is DVKVTQSSRYLVKRTGEKVFLECVQDMDHENMFWYRQDPGLGLRLIYFSYDVKMKEKGDIPEGYSVSREKKERFSLILESASTNQTSMYLCASSFGRANQPQHFGDGTRLSIL.